This T cell receptor (beta chain) was retrieved from a study of CD8+ T cells in alopecia areata. The CDR3 sequence is 14 residues long. With 7 bases removed from V and 1 base from J, the gap between germline ends came to 12 bases. CDR1 and CDR2 from the germline V gene are LNHDA and SQIVND (reference sequence). Sequencing relied on a cDNA template that was reverse transcribed from extracted RNA. Sequencing was performed with immunoSEQ multiplex PCR; in TCRdb, only in-frame clones are kept and a portion is missing. The sample lists around 20,000 clones, roughly two thirds occurring once. General study points: Lesional scalp displayed greater clonality than normal scalp, most notably in alopecia totalis/universalis.

This clone was detected only a few times. Its antigen is as yet unknown. CD25+CD127- cells were obtained by sorting CD4+ cells, for roughly 5 patients. This chain connects TRBV19 to TRBJ2-3, with D tentatively TRBD2 (6 bases). The sample comprised CD4+ Tregs sorted from blood. The TCR comes from a human donor with alopecia areata. CDR3 sequence (DNA): TGTGCCAGTAACTTCGGGAGCGGCACAGATACGCAGTATTTT. Encoded protein: CASNFGSGTDTQYF.